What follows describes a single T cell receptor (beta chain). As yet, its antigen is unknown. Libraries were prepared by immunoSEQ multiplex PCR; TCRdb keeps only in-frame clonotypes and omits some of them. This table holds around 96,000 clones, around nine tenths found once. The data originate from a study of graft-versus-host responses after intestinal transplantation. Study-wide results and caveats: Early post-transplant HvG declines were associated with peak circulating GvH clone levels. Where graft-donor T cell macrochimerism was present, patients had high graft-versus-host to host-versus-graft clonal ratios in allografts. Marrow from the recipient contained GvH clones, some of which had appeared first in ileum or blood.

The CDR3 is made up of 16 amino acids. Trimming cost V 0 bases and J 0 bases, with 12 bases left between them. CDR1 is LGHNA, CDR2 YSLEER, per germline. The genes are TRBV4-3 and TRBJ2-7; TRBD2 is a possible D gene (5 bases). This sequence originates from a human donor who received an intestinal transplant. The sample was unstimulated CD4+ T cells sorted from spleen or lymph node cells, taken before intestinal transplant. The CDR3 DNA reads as TGCGCCAGCAGCCAAGAATCAAGCGGAGACTCCTACGAGCAGTACTTC. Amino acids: CASSQESSGDSYEQYF.